Listed below are T cell receptor beta chains from one sample, sequenced in a study of Ad26.COV2.S vaccination and SARS-CoV-2 variants. Assay used: immunoSEQ multiplex PCR; TCRdb lists only in-frame clones, some missing. The sample holds 360,000 or so clones; roughly 84% are singletons and the top ten take around 3.7%. The material was peripheral blood, obtained in a trial of Ad26.COV2.S vaccine versus placebo. These TCRs come from a person between 18 and 59 years old who received the Ad26.COV2.S COVID-19 vaccine or a placebo. CDR3s include the opening cysteine and the closing phenylalanine or tryptophan. Each record gives: J gene, D gene, V gene, clone size, CDR3 protein, CDR3 DNA. D genes are given only for firm matches. Size is stated for part of the rows, as once, few or many counts, or as a class when the clone is expanded.

TRBJ2-7 | . | TRBV12-3/TRBV12-4 | . | CASSSARVEQYF | TGTGCCAGCAGTTCCGCCAGGGTCGAGCAGTACTTC
TRBJ1-5 | TRBD1 | TRBV12-5 | . | CASGPGQGYQPQHF | TGTGCTAGTGGCCCGGGACAGGGCTATCAGCCCCAGCATTTT
TRBJ2-5 | . | TRBV14 | . | CASSQERGSQETQYF | TGTGCCAGCAGCCAAGAACGGGGAAGTCAAGAGACCCAGTACTTC
TRBJ1-1 | TRBD1 | TRBV4-2 | many | CASSQGGGLNTEAFF | TGTGCCAGCAGCCAGGGAGGGGGCCTGAACACTGAAGCTTTCTTT
TRBJ1-4 | . | TRBV6-5 | . | CASGGTQEINEKLFF | TGTGCCAGCGGGGGTACCCAGGAAATTAATGAAAAACTGTTTTTT
TRBJ2-2 | . | TRBV19 | . | CASSTQGNTGELFF | TGTGCCAGTAGTACCCAGGGGAACACCGGGGAGCTGTTTTTT
TRBJ1-5 | TRBD1 | TRBV19 | few | CATSGTGERQPQHF | TGTGCCACATCCGGGACAGGGGAGCGACAGCCCCAGCATTTT
TRBJ1-2 | TRBD1 | TRBV12-3/TRBV12-4 | many | CASSPGQQWGYTF | TGTGCCAGCAGTCCGGGACAGCAGTGGGGCTACACCTTC
TRBJ1-6 | . | TRBV5-6 | . | CASSSDGSSYNSPLHF | TGTGCCAGCAGCTCGGACGGTAGCTCCTATAATTCACCCCTCCACTTT
TRBJ1-1 | . | TRBV6-5 | . | CASRRSREAFF | TGTGCCAGCAGACGGAGCAGAGAAGCTTTCTTT
TRBJ1-4 | . | TRBV7-8 | . | CASSLVGGLNEKLFF | TGTGCCAGCAGCTTAGTGGGGGGATTGAATGAAAAACTGTTTTTT
TRBJ2-3 | . | TRBV7-8 | . | CASSLRGNTDTQYF | TGTGCCAGCAGCTTACGGGGGAACACAGATACGCAGTATTTT
TRBJ2-1 | . | TRBV5-4 | . | CASSLVPYNEQFF | TGTGCCAGCAGCTTGGTACCCTACAATGAGCAGTTCTTC
TRBJ2-1 | TRBD1 | TRBV3-1/TRBV3-2 | . | CASSLRDSERNEQFF | TGTGCCAGCAGCCTCCGGGACAGTGAGCGCAATGAGCAGTTCTTC
TRBJ1-2 | TRBD1 | TRBV20-1 | . | CSASRQGLGYTF | TGCAGTGCTAGTAGACAGGGACTCGGCTACACCTTC
TRBJ2-5 | . | TRBV7-6 | . | CASRPDRDLETQYF | TGTGCCAGCAGACCTGACAGGGACTTAGAGACCCAGTACTTC
TRBJ1-5 | . | TRBV7-3 | . | CASILKGRATHQPQHF | TGTGCCAGCATCCTCAAGGGGAGGGCCACTCATCAGCCCCAGCATTTT